The clone carrying this T cell receptor beta chain occurred a few times. This specimen comes from a study of blood T cells in healthy people across ages. A sample-barcoded 5' primer and a J-beta primer mix were used in a second PCR of about 7 to 12 cycles. Using its own MiXCR run on the 5' RACE reads, TCRdb lists one record per CDR3 protein. In the table there are around 500,000 distinct CDR3 sequences, 25% to 35% of which are singletons. A further study also used this sample, focusing on T cells of mothers and their children.

Sample: blood. The TCR sequence derives from a boy aged 2-15 years in good health.

This CDR3 is CASSLGIRGEQETQYF. As DNA, the CDR3 is TGCGCCAGCAGCTTGGGCATCAGGGGGGAGCAAGAGACCCAGTACTTC. The rearrangement links TRBV5-1 to TRBJ2-5; D might be TRBD1 (7 bases). V lost 0 bases and J lost 2, with 14 bases in between. Germline loops: CDR1 SGHRS, CDR2 YFSETQ. The CDR3 totals 16 residues.